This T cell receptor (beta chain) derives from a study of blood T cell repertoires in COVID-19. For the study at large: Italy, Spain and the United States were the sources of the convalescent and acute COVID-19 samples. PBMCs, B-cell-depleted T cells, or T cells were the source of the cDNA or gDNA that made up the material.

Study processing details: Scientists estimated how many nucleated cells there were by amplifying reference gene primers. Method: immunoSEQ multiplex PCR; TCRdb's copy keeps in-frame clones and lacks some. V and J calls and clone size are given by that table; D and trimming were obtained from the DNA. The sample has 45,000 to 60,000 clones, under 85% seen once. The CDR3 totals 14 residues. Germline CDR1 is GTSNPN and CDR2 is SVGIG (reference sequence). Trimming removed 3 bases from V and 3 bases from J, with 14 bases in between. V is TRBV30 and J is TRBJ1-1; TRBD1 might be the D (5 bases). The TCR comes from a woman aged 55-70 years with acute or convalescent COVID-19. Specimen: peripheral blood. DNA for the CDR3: TGTGCCTGGAGCCCTCTGGTCAGGGACACTGAAGCTTTCTTT. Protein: CAWSPLVRDTEAFF.